The rows below give T cell receptor beta chains drawn from one sample of a study of T cells after posttransplantation cyclophosphamide. Libraries were prepared by immunoSEQ multiplex PCR; TCRdb keeps only in-frame clonotypes and omits some of them. The profile shows some 9,200 clones, roughly 89% of them singletons. The source material was memory CD4+ T cells sorted from PBMCs. The source is a woman aged 55-75 years in good health, CMV-negative, and a related stem cell transplant donor. Both conserved end residues are part of each CDR3. The D gene is left open where the match is weak. Clone size, where shown, is once, few, many, or a class for clones that have expanded.

d_call	v_call	cdr3_length	j_call	clone_size	cdr3_nt	cdr3_aa
TRBD2	TRBV5-5	15	TRBJ2-7	few	TGTGCCAGCAGCTTAGGGACTAGCGGGATCTACGAGCAGTACTTC	CASSLGTSGIYEQYF
TRBD1	TRBV27	15	TRBJ2-7	few	TGTGCCAGCAGTCGACAGGGATTTCGGGCCTACGAGCAGTACTTC	CASSRQGFRAYEQYF
TRBD1	TRBV28	23	TRBJ1-4	.	TGTGCCAGCAGTTTACTTATCTCCCCCGGTTCTAACAGGGGTAGGGCAACTAATGAAAAACTGTTTTTT	CASSLLISPGSNRGRATNEKLFF
.	TRBV5-1	16	TRBJ1-3	.	TGCGCCAGCAGCTTGGGTGACAGCAGCTCTGGAAACACCATATATTTT	CASSLGDSSSGNTIYF
.	TRBV11-1	12	TRBJ2-1	.	TGTGCCAGCAGCCAGGGAACTAATGAGCAGTTCTTC	CASSQGTNEQFF
.	TRBV6-5	13	TRBJ1-1	.	TGTGCCAGCAGGAAGACAGAGAACTCTGAAGCTTTCTTT	CASRKTENSEAFF
.	TRBV15	14	TRBJ2-5	.	TGTGCCACCACCAGGGGTCGGGGTGTGGAGACCCAGTACTTC	CATTRGRGVETQYF
TRBD2	TRBV6-1	13	TRBJ2-7	.	TGTGCCAGCAGCCCTTTAAGGGAGGGCAAGCAGTACTTC	CASSPLREGKQYF
.	TRBV10-3	13	TRBJ2-1	.	TGTGCCATCAGCCCCGAGTATTACAATGAGCAGTTCTTC	CAISPEYYNEQFF
TRBD1	TRBV6-5	14	TRBJ1-6	.	TGTGCCAGCAGTTACCGGGCAGGGGGCTCACCCCTCCACTTT	CASSYRAGGSPLHF
.	TRBV7-2	15	TRBJ2-3	.	TGTGCCAGCAGCTTTGCAGGACACGGCACAGATACGCAGTATTTT	CASSFAGHGTDTQYF
.	TRBV28	14	TRBJ2-5	.	TGTGCCAGTAGGATCGCCCTACCCGGGGAGACCCAGTACTTC	CASRIALPGETQYF
TRBD2	TRBV7-9	14	TRBJ2-4	few	TGTGCCAGCAGCTTGGGGCGGGAGGGCCGGATTCAGTACTTC	CASSLGREGRIQYF
TRBD2	TRBV12-5	14	TRBJ2-5	once	TGTGCTAGTGGTACCGGACTAGCCGGGGAGACCCAGTACTTC	CASGTGLAGETQYF
TRBD1	TRBV29-1	12	TRBJ1-4	few	TGCAGCGTCGGGACAGGCTCTGAAAAACTGTTTTTT	CSVGTGSEKLFF
.	TRBV5-8	15	TRBJ2-2	.	TGTGCCAGCAGCTTGGTCCAGGGGAACACCGGGGAGCTGTTTTTT	CASSLVQGNTGELFF
TRBD1	TRBV11-3	14	TRBJ2-4	.	TGTGCCAGCAGCGTGGGACAGGGGCCGAACATTCAGTACTTC	CASSVGQGPNIQYF
TRBD1	TRBV2	14	TRBJ2-3	.	TGTGCCAGCAGTGGACAGGGGTTCACAGATACGCAGTATTTT	CASSGQGFTDTQYF
TRBD1	TRBV4-1	16	TRBJ1-1	.	TGCGCCAGCAGCCAAGACCCCGGGACAGGCAACACTGAAGCTTTCTTT	CASSQDPGTGNTEAFF
TRBD2	TRBV6-1	12	TRBJ2-5	.	TGTGCCAGCAGCGACGGGGGGGGTGACCAGTACTTC	CASSDGGGDQYF
TRBD1	TRBV7-9	17	TRBJ1-1	.	TGTGCCAGCAGCCTCGGACAGGGGGTAAGGGGAAACACTGAAGCTTTCTTT	CASSLGQGVRGNTEAFF
.	TRBV29-1	13	TRBJ2-1	.	TGCAGCACGCGGACAGCATCCTACAATGAGCAGTTCTTC	CSTRTASYNEQFF